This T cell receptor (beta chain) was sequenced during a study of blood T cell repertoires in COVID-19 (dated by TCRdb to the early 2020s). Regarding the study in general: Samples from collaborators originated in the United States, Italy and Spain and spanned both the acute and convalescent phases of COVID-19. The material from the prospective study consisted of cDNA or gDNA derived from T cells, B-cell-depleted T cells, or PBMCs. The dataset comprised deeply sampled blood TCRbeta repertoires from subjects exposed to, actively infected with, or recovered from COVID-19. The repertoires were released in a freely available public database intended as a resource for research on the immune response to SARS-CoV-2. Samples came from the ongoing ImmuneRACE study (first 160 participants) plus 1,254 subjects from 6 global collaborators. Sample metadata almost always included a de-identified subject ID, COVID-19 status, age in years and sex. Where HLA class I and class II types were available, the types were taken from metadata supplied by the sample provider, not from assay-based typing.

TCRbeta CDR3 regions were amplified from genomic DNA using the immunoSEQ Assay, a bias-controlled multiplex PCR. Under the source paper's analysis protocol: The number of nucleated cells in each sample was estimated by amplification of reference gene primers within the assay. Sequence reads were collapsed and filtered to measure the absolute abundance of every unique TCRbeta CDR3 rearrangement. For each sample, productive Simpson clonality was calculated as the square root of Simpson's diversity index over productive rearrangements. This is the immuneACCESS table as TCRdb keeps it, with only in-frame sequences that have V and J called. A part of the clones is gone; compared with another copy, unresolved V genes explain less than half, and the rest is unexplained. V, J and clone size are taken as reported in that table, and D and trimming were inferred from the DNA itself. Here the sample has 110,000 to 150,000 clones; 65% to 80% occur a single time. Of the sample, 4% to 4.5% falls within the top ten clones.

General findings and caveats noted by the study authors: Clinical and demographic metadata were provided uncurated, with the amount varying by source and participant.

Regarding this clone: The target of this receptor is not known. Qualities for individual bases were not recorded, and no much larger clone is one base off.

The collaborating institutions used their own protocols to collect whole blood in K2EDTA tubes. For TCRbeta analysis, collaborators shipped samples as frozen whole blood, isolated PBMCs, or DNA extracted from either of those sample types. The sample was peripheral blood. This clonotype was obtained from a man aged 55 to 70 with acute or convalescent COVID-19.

Here is the DNA: TGCAGTGCTAGTGGGGGCCTGGACTACGAGCAGTACTTC. Translated, it reads CSASGGLDYEQYF. The chain is assembled from TRBV20-1 and TRBJ2-7, and the D gene may be TRBD1, 6 bases matching. V and J are truncated by 3 bases and 3 bases respectively, leaving an intervening sequence of 12 bases. For CDR1 and CDR2, the germline V gene (reference sequence) lists DFQATT and SNEGSKA. From cysteine to phenylalanine, the CDR3 is 13 amino acids long. The kept DNA is CDR3 alone, 39 bases in frame from the first base.